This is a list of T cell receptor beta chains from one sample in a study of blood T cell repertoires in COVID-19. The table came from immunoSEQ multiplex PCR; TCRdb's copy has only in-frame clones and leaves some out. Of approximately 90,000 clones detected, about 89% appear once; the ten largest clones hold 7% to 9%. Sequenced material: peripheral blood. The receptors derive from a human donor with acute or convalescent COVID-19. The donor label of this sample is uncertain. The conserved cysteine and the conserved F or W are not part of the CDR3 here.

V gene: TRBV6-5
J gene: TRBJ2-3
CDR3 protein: ASRGPLAGDTQY

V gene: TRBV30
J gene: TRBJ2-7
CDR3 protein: AWSAKQGLGTYEQY

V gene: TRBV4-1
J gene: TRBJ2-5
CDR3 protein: ASSQENRDRGVETQY

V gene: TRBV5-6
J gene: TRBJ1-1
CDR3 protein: ASSFRQEAF

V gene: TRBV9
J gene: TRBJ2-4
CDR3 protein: ASSASNHGIPY

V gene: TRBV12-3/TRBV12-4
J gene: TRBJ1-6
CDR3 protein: ASSQIQGSPLH

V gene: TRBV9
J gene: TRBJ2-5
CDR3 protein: ASSSGGRETQY

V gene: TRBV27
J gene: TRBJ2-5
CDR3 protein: ASSSLSGGQGETQY

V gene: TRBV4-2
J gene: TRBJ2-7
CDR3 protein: ASSLNPRGEQY

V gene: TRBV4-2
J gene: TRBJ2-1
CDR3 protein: ASSPGSGEKGNEQF

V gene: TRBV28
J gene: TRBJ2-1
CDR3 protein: ASSLGLEPF

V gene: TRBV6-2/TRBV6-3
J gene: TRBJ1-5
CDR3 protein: ASSYGQVYSNQPQH

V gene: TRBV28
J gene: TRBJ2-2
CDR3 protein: ASSLMRGGTGELF

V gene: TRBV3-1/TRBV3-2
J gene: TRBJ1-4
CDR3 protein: ASSWDMSNEKLF

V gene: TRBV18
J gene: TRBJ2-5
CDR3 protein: ASSPRSGGTGDETQY

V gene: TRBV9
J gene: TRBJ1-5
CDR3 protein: ASSGTGGEQPQH

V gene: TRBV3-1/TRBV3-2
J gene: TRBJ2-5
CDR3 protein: ASSDPRGAGYIETQY

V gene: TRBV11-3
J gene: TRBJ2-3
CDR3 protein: ASKGLAKTTDTQY

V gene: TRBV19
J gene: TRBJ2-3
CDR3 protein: ASSIRVSGDAQ

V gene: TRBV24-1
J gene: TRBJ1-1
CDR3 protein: ATSDLEGTEAF

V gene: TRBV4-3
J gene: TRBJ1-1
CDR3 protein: ASSQDRGGNTEAF

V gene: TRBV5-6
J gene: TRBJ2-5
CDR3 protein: ASSWRTGSGMVQETQY

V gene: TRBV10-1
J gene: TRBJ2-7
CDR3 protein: ASSEPGSEQY

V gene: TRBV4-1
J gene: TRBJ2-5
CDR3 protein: ASSQGGLELLRY

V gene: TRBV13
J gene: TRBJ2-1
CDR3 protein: ASSKLAGGPHNEQF

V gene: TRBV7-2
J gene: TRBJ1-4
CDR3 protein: ASSLGGHNEKLF

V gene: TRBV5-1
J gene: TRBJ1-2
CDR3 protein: ASSTPGQGDTYGYT

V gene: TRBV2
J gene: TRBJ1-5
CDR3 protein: ASRADTSNQPQH

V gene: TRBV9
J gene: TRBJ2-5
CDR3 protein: ASSVEGTGIETQY

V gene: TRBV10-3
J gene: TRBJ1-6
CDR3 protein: AIRGGDSPLH

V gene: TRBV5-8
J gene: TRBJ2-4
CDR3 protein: ASNSHRDIKVGIQY

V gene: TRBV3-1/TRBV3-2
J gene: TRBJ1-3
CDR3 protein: ASSQRWLSGNTIY

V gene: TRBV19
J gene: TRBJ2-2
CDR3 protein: ASSIIAGGNTGELF

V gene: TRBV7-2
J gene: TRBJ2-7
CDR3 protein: ASSFLTSGYEQY

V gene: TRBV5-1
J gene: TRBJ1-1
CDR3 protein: ASSLGQEDTEAF

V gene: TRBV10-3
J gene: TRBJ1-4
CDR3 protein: AISEQGATNEKLF

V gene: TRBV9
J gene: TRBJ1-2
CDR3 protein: ASSTRTSDGYT

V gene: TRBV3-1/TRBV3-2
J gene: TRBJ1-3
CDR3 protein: ASSQGGVNTIY

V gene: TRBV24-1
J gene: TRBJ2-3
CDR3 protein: ATSDFGRGAPDTQY